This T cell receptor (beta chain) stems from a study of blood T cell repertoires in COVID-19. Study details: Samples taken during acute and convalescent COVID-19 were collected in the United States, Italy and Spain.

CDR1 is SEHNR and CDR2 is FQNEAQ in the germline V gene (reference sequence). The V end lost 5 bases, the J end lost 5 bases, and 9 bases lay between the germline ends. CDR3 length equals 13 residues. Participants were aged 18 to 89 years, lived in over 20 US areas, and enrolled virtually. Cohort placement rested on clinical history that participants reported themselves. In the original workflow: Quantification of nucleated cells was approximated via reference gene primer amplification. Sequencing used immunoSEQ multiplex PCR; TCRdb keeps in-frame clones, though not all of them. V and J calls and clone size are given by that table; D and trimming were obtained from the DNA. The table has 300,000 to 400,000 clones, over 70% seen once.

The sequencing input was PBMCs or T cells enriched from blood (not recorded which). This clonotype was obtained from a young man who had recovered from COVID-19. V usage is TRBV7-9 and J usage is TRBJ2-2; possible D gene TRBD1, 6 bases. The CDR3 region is CASSVQGTGELFF. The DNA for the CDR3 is TGTGCCAGCAGCGTACAGGGTACCGGGGAGCTGTTTTTT. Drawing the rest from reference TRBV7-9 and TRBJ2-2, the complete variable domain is DTGVSQNPRHKITKRGQNVTFRCDPISEHNRLYWYRQTLGQGPEFLTYFQNEAQLEKSRLLSDRFSAERPKGSFSTLEIQRTEQGDSAMYLCASSVQGTGELFFGEGSRLTVL.